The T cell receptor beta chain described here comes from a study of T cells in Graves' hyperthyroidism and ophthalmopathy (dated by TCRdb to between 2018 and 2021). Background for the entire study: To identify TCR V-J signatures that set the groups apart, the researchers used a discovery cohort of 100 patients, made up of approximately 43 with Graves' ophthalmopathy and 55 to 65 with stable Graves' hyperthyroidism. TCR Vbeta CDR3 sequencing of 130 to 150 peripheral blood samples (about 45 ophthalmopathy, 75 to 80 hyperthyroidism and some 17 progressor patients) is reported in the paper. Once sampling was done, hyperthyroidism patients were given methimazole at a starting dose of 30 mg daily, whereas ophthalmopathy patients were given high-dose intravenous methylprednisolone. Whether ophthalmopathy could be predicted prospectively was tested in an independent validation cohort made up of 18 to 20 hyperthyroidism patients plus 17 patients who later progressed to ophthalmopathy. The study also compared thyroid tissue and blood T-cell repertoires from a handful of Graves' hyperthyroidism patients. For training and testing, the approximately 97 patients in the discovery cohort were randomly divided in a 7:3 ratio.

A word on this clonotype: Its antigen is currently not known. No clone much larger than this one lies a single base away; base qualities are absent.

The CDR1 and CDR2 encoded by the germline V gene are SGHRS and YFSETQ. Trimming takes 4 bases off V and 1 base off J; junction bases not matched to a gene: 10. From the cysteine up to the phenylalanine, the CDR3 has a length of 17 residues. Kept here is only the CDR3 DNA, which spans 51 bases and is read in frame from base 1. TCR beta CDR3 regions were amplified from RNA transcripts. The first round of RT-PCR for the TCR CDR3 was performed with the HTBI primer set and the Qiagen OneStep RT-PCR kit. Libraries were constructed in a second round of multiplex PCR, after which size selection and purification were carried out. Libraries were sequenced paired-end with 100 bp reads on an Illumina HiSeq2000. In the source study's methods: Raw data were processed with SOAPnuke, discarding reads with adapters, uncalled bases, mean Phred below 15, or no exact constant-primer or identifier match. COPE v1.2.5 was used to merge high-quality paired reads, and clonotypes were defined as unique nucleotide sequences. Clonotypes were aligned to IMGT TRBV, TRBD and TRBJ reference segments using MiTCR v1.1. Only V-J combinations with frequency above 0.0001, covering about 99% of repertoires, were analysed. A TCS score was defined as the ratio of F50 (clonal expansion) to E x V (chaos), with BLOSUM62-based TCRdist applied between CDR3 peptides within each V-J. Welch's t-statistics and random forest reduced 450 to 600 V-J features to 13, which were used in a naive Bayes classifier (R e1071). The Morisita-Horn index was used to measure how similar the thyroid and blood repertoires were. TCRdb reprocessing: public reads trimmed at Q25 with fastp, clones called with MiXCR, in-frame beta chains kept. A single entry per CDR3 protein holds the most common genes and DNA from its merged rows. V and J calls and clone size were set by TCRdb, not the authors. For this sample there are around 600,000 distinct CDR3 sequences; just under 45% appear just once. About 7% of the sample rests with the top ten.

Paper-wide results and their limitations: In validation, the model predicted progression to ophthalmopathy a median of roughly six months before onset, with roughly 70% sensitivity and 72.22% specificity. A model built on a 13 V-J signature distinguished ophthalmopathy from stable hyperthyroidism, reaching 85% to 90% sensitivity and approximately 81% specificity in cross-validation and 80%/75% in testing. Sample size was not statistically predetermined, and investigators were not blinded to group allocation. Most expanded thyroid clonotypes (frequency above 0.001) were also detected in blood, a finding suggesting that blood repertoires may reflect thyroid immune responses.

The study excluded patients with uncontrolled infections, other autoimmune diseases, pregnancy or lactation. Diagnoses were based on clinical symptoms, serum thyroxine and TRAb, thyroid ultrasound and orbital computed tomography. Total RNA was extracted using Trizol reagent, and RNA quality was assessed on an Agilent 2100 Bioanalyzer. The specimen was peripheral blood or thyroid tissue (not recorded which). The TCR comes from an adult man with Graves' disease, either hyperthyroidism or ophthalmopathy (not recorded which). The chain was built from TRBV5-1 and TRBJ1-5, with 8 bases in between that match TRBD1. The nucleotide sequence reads TGCGCCAGCAGCCAAGGAATGACAGGGGTAAGCAATCAGCCCCAGCATTTT. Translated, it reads CASSQGMTGVSNQPQHF.